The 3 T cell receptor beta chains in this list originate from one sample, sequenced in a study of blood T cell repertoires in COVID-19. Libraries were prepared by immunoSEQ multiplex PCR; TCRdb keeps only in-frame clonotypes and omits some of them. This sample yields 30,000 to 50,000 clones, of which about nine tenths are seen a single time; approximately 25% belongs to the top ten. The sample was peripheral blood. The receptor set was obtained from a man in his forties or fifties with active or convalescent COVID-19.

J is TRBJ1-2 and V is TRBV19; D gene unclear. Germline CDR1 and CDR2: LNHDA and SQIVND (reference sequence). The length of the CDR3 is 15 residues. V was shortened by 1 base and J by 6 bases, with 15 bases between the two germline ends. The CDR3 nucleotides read TGTGCCAGTAGTATAGTTCAGCGGCGGACTGATGGCTACACCTTC. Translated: CASSIVQRRTDGYTF.

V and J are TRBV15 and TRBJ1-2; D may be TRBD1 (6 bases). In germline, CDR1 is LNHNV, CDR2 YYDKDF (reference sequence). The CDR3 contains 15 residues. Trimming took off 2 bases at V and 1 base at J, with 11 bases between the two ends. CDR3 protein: CATSRTGTGNYGYTF. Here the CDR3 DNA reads TGTGCCACCAGCAGAACAGGGACGGGTAACTATGGCTACACCTTC. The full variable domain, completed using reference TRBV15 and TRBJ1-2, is DAMVIQNPRYQVTQFGKPVTLSCSQTLNHNVMYWYQQKSSQAPKLLFHYYDKDFNNEADTPDNFQSRRPNTSFCFLDIRSPGLGDTAMYLCATSRTGTGNYGYTFGSGTRLTVV.

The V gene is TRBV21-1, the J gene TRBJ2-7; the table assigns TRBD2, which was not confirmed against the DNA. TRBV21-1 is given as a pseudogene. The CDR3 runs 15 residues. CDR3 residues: CASSIGRVWTYEQYF. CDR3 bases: TGTGCCAGCAGTATTGGGCGGGTCTGGACCTACGAGCAGTACTTC.